The subject of this entry is one T cell receptor (beta chain). As yet, its antigen is unknown. Other nucleotide sequences in the sample specify the same CDR3. This record belongs to a study of shared clonotypes between healthy human individuals. Study-level results: Donor clonotype sharing was expected to depend on sequencing depth. Clonotypes not shared had lower generation probabilities than those common to all four donors.

The deep-level immunoSEQ assay was used. In the source study's methods: ImmunoSEQ junction-only sequences lacked quality scores, so their filtering differed. TCRdb's copy holds only in-frame clones and misses some; the assay was immunoSEQ multiplex PCR. V and J calls and clone size follow that table, whereas D and trimming were derived from the DNA. The sample records approximately 2,300,000 clones, roughly 92% being singletons. This TCR derives from a man aged 18 to 30 in good health. Some clones in this sample may be carry-over from other donors' samples. Specimen: naive CD4+ T cells from PBMCs. Subset meaning: CD45RA+ positively selected.

CDR3 in DNA: TGTGCCAGCAGCTTGAGGCAGTTATATGGCTACACCTTC. It yields the protein CASSLRQLYGYTF. This sequence joins TRBV5-6 and TRBJ1-2; D not resolved. Germline CDR1 reads SGHDT; CDR2 reads YYEEEE. The length of the CDR3 is 13 residues. V shed 1 base and J shed 5 bases, with 9 bases lying between them. The whole variable domain, remainder taken from reference TRBV5-6 and TRBJ1-2, is DAGVTQSPTHLIKTRGQQVTLRCSPKSGHDTVSWYQQALGQGPQFIFQYYEEEERQRGNFPDRFSGHQFPNYSSELNVNALLLGDSALYLCASSLRQLYGYTFGSGTRLTVV.